A single sample gave rise to the 18 T cell receptor beta chains below, sequenced in a study of neurological immune-mediated disorders. TCRdb independently ran MiXCR on the 5' RACE reads; one entry per CDR3 protein. The sample carries 15,000 to 20,000 distinct CDR3 sequences, approximately 12% recorded once. Sequences were obtained from CD8+ T cells from blood. Receptors were obtained from a woman in her forties or fifties in good health.

This clonotype was found many times. The CDR3 DNA reads as TGTGCCAGCAGTTACTTAGGACTAGCGGGACCCTTTGGCTCCCAGTACTTC. This encodes CASSYLGLAGPFGSQYF. J is TRBJ2-5 and V is TRBV6-2 or TRBV6-3, with 12 bases lining up with TRBD2. J gave up 9 bases and V 1 base, and 12 bases lay outside the gene matches. Germline V gene lookup returns CDR1 MNHEY and CDR2 SVGEGT. This CDR3 contains 17 residues.

Ten or more counts support this clonotype. This sequence joins TRBV28 and TRBJ2-7; D gene uncertain. The CDR3 runs to 15 residues. V was pared by 1 base and J by 1 base, with 11 bases between. Looked up from germline, CDR1 is MDHEN and CDR2 is SYDVKM. CDR3 residues: CASSLFRDGSYEQYF. DNA for the CDR3: TGTGCCAGCAGTTTATTCCGTGACGGGTCCTACGAGCAGTACTTC.

This clonotype has ten or more counts. The chain has TRBV24-1 and TRBJ1-2; D gene ambiguous. The V and J ends lost 9 bases and 0 bases respectively, with 7 bases between them. This CDR3 has 12 residues. CDR1 is KGHDR, CDR2 SFDVKD, per germline. The CDR3 sequence is CATGSPNYGYTF. CDR3 sequence (DNA): TGTGCCACCGGTTCCCCTAACTATGGCTACACCTTC.

This clonotype came up many times. The CDR3 DNA follows: TGTGCCAGCAGCGAAATCCCTTTCCCGGGGAAAGAGACCCAGTACTTC. It translates to CASSEIPFPGKETQYF. This chain connects TRBV6-1 to TRBJ2-5; TRBD2 might be the D (5 bases). The CDR3 extends over 16 amino acids. CDR1 is MNHNS, CDR2 SASEGT, per germline. V was trimmed by 6 bases and J by 3 bases, leaving 20 bases between them.

As regards this clonotype: This may come from a read error, since a much larger clone is one base off. The rearrangement uses TRBV7-2 and TRBJ2-1; 8 bases line up with TRBD2. CDR1 SGHTA and CDR2 FQGNSA come from the germline V gene. Trimming at V came to 9 bases and at J to 4 bases, leaving 17 bases not matched to a gene. CDR3 length: 17 amino acids. CDR3 nucleotide sequence: TGTGCCAGAAGCCCCACCAGCTTAAGCGGGAGTTACAATGAGCAGTTCTTC. It codes for CARSPTSLSGSYNEQFF.

This clonotype occurred many times. The chain links TRBV21-1 to TRBJ1-5; TRBD1 is taken as the D call from the table, unchecked against the DNA. TRBV21-1 is a pseudogene. The CDR3 runs to 11 residues. CDR3 in amino acids: CASRDDQPQHF. The CDR3, as DNA: TGTGCCAGCCGGGATGATCAGCCCCAGCATTTT.

The table lists this clonotype with many counts. The chain uses TRBV7-6 and TRBJ2-3; D might be TRBD2 (5 bases). Trimming took off 8 bases at V and 3 bases at J, with 21 bases between the two ends. The CDR3 runs to 16 residues. CDR1 and CDR2 from the germline V gene are SGHVS and FNYEAQ. The CDR3 region is CASGLAAEPGTDTQYF. CDR3 nucleotides: TGTGCCAGCGGTCTCGCAGCGGAGCCGGGTACAGATACGCAGTATTTT.

The chain joins TRBV11-2 to TRBJ2-2; 9 bases map to TRBD2. The CDR3 is 17 residues long. The V and J ends lost 5 bases and 4 bases, in that order; junction bases with no gene match: 11. Germline V gene sequence: CDR1 SGHAT, CDR2 FQNNGV. The CDR3 sequence: CASSRHRAGGFTGELFF. CDR3 nucleotides: TGTGCCAGCAGCCGACACCGCGCGGGAGGGTTCACCGGGGAGCTGTTTTTT.

This clonotype was seen ten or more times. The chain has TRBV27 and TRBJ2-1; TRBD2 might be the D (7 bases). Germline CDR1 reads MNHEY; CDR2 reads SMNVEV (reference sequence). Trimming cost V 0 bases and J 5 bases, with 14 bases left between them. This CDR3 is 16 amino acids long. CDR3 in amino acids: CASSLSRGGSDNEQFF. Here the CDR3 DNA reads TGTGCCAGCAGTTTATCGAGGGGGGGGTCGGACAATGAGCAGTTCTTC.

In this sample, this clonotype turned up many times. V usage is TRBV6-5 and J usage is TRBJ2-7, with D possibly being TRBD2 (5 bases). CDR3 size: 13 residues. CDR1 and CDR2 (germline): MNHEY, SVGAGI. V was clipped by 7 bases and J by 0 bases, with 10 bases between them. The CDR3: CASTEGSSYEQYF. The DNA for the CDR3 is TGTGCCAGCACCGAGGGAAGCTCCTACGAGCAGTACTTC.

This clonotype was seen at least ten times. The rearrangement uses TRBV7-2 and TRBJ2-2, with D unclear. The V end was cut by 3 bases, the J end by 4 bases, with 0 bases between. The germline V gene encodes CDR1 SGHTA and CDR2 FQGNSA. The CDR3 is 11 residues long. Here the CDR3 reads CASSFTGELFF. The CDR3 bases are TGTGCCAGCAGCTTCACCGGGGAGCTGTTTTTT.

The table lists this clonotype with a few counts. The chain couples TRBV4-1 to TRBJ2-3; D is ambiguous. This CDR3 has 16 residues. Germline lookup yields CDR1 MGHRA and CDR2 YSYEKL. Trimming pared 1 base from V and 0 bases from J, leaving 11 bases between. The CDR3 region has the DNA TGCGCCAGCAGCCAAGTCACCGGGTTAAGCACAGATACGCAGTATTTT. Amino acid sequence: CASSQVTGLSTDTQYF.

The chain is built from TRBV10-1 and TRBJ2-1; D not certain. CDR3 length: 12 amino acids. Looked up from germline, CDR1 is WNHNN and CDR2 is SYGVQD (reference sequence). Trimming took 8 bases from V and 2 from J, leaving 7 bases between them. The CDR3 sequence: CASGPAYNEQFF. For the CDR3, the DNA is TGCGCCAGCGGTCCAGCCTACAATGAGCAGTTCTTC.

This chain links TRBV28 with TRBJ1-2; TRBD1 agrees at 10 bases. CDR1 is MDHEN, CDR2 SYDVKM, per germline. This CDR3 is built from 15 residues. J lost 2 bases, V lost 4 bases, and 4 bases had no gene match. The CDR3 reads CASSSRDRGNYGYTF. DNA of the CDR3: TGTGCCAGCAGTTCCCGGGACAGGGGAAACTATGGCTACACCTTC.

This clonotype was seen many times. The genes are TRBV7-3 and TRBJ2-1; no clear D gene. This CDR3 is 13 amino acids long. The V end was cut by 5 bases, the J end by 8 bases, with 13 bases between. CDR1 and CDR2 (germline): SGHTA, FQGTGA. The CDR3 region has the DNA TGTGCCAGCAGCCCCCTGGCCTCAGATGAGCAGTTCTTC. Encoded protein: CASSPLASDEQFF.

At least ten counts were recorded for this clonotype. CDR3 region: CASSLHRGPKRFF. The CDR3 DNA sequence: TGTGCCAGCAGTTTACACAGGGGCCCTAAACGGTTCTTC. The chain combines TRBV27 with TRBJ2-1, with 7 bases fitting TRBD1. Germline CDR1 and CDR2: MNHEY and SMNVEV (reference sequence). The CDR3 extends over 13 amino acids. Germline trimming cut 2 bases from V and 15 bases from J; bases unmatched to any gene: 10.

This clonotype was detected ten times or more. The chain couples TRBV6-1 to TRBJ1-4; unclear D gene. V lost 6 bases to trimming and J lost 4 bases, with 12 bases between them. The CDR3 runs 14 residues. Per the germline V gene, CDR1 is MNHNS and CDR2 is SASEGT. The CDR3 region has the DNA TGTGCCAGCAGCGGCGTCTATAGTAATGAAAAACTGTTTTTT. Protein product: CASSGVYSNEKLFF.

This clonotype was detected ten times or more. This chain joins TRBV29-1 and TRBJ2-1, with TRBD1 identical over 7 bases. The CDR3 runs to 12 residues. Germline V gene sequence: CDR1 SQVTM, CDR2 ANQGSEA. The junction had 3 bases not matched to a gene; V was cut back by 6 bases and J by 4 bases. The CDR3 DNA follows: TGCAGCGTACCGACAGGGTACAATGAGCAGTTCTTC. Translating gives CSVPTGYNEQFF.